Included here is one TCR beta chain sequence, with context. In the original analysis: Amplification from reference gene primers served as the basis for estimated nucleated cell counts. Libraries were prepared by immunoSEQ multiplex PCR; TCRdb keeps only in-frame clonotypes and omits some of them. For V, J and clone size, that table is used; D and trimming come from the DNA. Among some 340,000 clones listed, around 80% were seen once. This entry comes from a study of blood T cell repertoires in COVID-19. Study-level information: Donors in the United States, Italy and Spain gave samples during acute or convalescent COVID-19. T cells, B-cell-depleted T cells, or PBMCs provided the cDNA or gDNA that served as material.

V shed 3 bases and J 2 bases; nucleotides not matched to a gene: 2. The CDR3 is 13 amino acids. CDR1 is SGDLS and CDR2 is YYNGEE in the germline V gene. This TCR came from a man aged 25 to 40 with active or convalescent COVID-19. This chain joins TRBV9 and TRBJ2-7; 7 bases agree with TRBD2. The specimen was peripheral blood. CDR3 amino acids: CASSAGLPYEQYF. The DNA of the CDR3 is TGTGCCAGCAGCGCGGGACTACCCTACGAGCAGTACTTC.